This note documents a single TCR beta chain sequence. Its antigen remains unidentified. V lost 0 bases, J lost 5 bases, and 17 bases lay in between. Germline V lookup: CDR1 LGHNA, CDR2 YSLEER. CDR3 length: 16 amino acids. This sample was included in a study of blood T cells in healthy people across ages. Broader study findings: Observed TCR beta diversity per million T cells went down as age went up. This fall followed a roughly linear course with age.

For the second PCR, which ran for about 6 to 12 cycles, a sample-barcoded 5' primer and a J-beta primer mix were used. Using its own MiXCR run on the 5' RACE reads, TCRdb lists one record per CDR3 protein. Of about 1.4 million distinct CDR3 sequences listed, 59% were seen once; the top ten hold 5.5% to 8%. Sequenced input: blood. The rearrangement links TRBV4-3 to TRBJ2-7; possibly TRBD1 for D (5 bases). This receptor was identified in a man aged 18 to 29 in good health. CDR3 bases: TGCGCCAGCAGCCAAGATCTAACTTCTTCAGGGAACGAGCAGTACTTC. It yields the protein CASSQDLTSSGNEQYF.